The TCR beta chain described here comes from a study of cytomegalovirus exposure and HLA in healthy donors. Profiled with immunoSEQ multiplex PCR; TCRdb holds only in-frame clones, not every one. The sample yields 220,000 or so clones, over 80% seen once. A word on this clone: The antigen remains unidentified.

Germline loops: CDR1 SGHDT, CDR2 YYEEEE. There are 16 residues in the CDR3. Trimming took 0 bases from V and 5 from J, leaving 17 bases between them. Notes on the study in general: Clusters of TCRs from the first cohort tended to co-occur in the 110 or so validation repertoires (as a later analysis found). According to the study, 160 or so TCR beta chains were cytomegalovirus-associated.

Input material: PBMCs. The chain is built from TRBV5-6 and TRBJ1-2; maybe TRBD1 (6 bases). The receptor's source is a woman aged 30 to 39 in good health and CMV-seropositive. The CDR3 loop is CASSLETGAVYYGYTF. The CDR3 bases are TGTGCCAGCAGCTTGGAAACGGGGGCGGTTTATTATGGCTACACCTTC.